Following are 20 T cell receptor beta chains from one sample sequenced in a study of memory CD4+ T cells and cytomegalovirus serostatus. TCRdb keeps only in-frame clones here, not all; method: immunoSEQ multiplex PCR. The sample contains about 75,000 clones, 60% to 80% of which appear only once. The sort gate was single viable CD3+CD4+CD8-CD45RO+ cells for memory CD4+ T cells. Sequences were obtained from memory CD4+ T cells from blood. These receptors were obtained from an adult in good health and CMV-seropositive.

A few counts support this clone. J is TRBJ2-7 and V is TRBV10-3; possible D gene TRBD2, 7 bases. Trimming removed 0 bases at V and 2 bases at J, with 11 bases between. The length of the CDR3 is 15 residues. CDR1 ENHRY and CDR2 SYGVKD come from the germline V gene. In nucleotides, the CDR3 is TGTGCCATCAGTGAGTCGAAGGGGGGGACCTACGAGCAGTACTTC. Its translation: CAISESKGGTYEQYF.

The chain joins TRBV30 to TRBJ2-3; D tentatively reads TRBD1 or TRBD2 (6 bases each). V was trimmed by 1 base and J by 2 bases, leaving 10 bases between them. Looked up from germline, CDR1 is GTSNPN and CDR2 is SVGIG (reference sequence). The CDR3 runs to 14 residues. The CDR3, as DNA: TGTGCCTGGAGTGACAGGGACTTCACAGATACGCAGTATTTT. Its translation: CAWSDRDFTDTQYF.

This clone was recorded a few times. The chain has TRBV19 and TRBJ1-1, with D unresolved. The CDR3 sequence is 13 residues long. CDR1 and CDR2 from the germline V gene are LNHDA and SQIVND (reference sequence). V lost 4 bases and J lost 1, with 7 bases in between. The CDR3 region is CASSSTANTEAFF. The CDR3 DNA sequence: TGTGCCAGTAGTAGCACAGCGAACACTGAAGCTTTCTTT. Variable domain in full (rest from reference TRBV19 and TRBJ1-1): DGGITQSPKYLFRKEGQNVTLSCEQNLNHDAMYWYRQDPGQGLRLIYYSQIVNDFQKGDIAEGYSVSREKKESFPLTVTSAQKNPTAFYLCASSSTANTEAFFGQGTRLTVV.

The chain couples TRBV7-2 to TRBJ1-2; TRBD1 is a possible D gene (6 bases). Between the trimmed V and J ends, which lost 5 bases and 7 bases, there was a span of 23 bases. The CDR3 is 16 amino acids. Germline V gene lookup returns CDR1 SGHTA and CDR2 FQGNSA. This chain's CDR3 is CASSPPSGGARGGYTF. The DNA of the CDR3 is TGTGCCAGCAGCCCACCGTCGGGGGGGGCCCGGGGTGGCTACACCTTC.

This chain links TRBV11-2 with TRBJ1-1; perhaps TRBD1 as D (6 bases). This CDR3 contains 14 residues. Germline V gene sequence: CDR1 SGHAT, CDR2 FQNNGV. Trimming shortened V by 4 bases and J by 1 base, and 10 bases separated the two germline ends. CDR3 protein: CASSSGGGNTEAFF. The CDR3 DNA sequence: TGTGCCAGCAGCTCAGGAGGGGGGAACACTGAAGCTTTCTTT. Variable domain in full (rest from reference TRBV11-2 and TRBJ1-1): EAGVAQSPRYKIIEKRQSVAFWCNPISGHATLYWYQQILGQGPKLLIQFQNNGVVDDSQLPKDRFSAERLKGVDSTLKIQPAKLEDSAVYLCASSSGGGNTEAFFGQGTRLTVV.

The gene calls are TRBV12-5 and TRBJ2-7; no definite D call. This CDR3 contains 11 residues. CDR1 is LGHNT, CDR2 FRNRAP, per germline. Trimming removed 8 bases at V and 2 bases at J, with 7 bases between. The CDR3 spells CASPPPYEQYV. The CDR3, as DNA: TGTGCTAGTCCTCCCCCCTACGAGCAGTACGTC.

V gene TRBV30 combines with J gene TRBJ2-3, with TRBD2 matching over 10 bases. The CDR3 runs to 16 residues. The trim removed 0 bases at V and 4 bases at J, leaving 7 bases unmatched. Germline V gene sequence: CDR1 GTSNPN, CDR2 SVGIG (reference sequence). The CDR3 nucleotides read TGTGCCTGGAGTGTACTAGTAGCGGGGGGTTCAGATACGCAGTATTTT. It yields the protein CAWSVLVAGGSDTQYF.

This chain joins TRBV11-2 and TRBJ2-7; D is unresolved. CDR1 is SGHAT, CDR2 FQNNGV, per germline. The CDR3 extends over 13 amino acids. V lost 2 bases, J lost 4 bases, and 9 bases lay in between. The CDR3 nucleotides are TGTGCCAGCAGCTTAAGTTTCGTGTACGAGCAGTACGTC. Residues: CASSLSFVYEQYV.

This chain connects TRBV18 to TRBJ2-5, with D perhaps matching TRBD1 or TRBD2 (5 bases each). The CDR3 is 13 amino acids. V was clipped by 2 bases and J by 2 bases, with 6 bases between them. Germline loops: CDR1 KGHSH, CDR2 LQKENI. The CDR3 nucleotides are TGTGCCAGCTCACCAGAGGGGCAAGAGACCCAGTACTTC. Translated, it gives CASSPEGQETQYF.

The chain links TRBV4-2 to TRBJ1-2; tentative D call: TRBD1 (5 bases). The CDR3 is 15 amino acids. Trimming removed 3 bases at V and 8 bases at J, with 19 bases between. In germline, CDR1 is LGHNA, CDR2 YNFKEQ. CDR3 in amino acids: CASSQRTNFPSGYTF. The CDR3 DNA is TGTGCCAGCAGCCAGCGGACAAATTTCCCTTCGGGCTACACCTTC.

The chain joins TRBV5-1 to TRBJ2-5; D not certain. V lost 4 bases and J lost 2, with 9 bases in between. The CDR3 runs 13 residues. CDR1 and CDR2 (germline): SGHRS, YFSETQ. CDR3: CASSLRLQETQYF. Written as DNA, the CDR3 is TGCGCCAGCAGCCTCCGATTACAAGAGACCCAGTACTTC.

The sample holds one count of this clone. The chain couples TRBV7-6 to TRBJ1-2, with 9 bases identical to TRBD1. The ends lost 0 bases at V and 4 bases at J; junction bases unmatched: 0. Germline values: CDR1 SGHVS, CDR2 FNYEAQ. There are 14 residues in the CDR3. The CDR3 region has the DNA TGTGCCAGCAGCTTAGCGGACAGGGGCTATGGCTACACCTTC. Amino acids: CASSLADRGYGYTF.

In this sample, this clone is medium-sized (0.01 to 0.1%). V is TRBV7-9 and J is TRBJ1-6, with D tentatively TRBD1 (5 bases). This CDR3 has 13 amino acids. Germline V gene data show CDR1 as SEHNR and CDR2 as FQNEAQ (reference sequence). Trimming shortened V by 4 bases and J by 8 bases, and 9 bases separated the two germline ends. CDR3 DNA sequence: TGTGCCAGCAGCTCTGTGGGGGATTCACCCCTCCACTTT. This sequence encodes CASSSVGDSPLHF.

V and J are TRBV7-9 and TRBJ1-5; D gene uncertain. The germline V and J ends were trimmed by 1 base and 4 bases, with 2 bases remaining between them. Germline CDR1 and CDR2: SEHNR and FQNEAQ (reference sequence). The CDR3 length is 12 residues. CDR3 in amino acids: CASSLENQPQHF. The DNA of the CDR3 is TGTGCCAGCAGCTTAGAGAATCAGCCCCAGCATTTT.

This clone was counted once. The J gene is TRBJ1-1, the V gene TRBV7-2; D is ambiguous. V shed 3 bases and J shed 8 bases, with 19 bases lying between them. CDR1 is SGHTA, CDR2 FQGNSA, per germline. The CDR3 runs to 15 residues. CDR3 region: CASSLSGGIGQEAFF. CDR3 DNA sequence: TGTGCCAGCAGCTTGTCGGGAGGAATTGGCCAGGAAGCTTTCTTT.

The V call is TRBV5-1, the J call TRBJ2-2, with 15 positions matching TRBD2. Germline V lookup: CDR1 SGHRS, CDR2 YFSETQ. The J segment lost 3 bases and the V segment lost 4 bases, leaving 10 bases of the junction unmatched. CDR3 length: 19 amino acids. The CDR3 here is CASSPRTSGRVTYTGELFF. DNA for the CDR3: TGCGCCAGCAGCCCAAGGACTAGCGGGAGGGTTACGTACACCGGGGAGCTGTTTTTT.

CDR3 sequence (DNA): TGTGCCAGCAGGGGACAGGGGATTTCCCAAGAGACCCAGTACTTC. Translation: CASRGQGISQETQYF. The gene calls are TRBV7-2 and TRBJ2-5; 10 bases agree with TRBD1. The CDR3 has 15 amino acids. V lost 6 bases, J lost 1 base, and 5 bases stayed unmatched. Germline V CDR1 and CDR2: SGHTA, FQGNSA.

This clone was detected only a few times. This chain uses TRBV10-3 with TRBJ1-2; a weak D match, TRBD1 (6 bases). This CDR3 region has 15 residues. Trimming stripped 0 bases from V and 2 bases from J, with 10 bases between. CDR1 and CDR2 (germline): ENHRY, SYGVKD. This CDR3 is CAISESQDSNYGYTF. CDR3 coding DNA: TGTGCCATCAGTGAGTCTCAGGACAGCAACTATGGCTACACCTTC.

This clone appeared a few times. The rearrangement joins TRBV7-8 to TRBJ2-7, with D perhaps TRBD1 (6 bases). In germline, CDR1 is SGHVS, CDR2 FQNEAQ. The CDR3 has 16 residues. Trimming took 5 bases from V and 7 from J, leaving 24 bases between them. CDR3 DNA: TGTGCCAGCAGCCCCGAGATAGGGCCTAGGGGGATGGAGCAGTACGTC. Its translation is CASSPEIGPRGMEQYV.

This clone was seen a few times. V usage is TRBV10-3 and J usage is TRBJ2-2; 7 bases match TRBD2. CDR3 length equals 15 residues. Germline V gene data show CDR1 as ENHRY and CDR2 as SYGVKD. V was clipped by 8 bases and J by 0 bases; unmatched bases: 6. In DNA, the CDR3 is TGTGCCATCTCTGGCACTAGCGCGAACACCGGGGAGCTGTTTTTT. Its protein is CAISGTSANTGELFF.